A selection of T cell receptor beta chains follows, all from one sample in a study of shared clonotypes between healthy human individuals. The method was immunoSEQ multiplex PCR; TCRdb's version includes in-frame clones alone and lacks a portion of them. Of 2 million to 2.5 million clones listed, 85% to 95% are singletons. Sequencing input: naive CD4+ T cells from PBMCs. These receptors came from a man between 18 and 29 years old in good health. Some clones in this sample may be carry-over from other donors' samples. The CDR3 runs from the conserved cysteine through the conserved F or W.

v_call	cdr3_length	j_call	cdr3_aa
TRBV28	12	TRBJ2-7	CASSFRGYEQYF
TRBV5-6	18	TRBJ2-1	CASSFFGREHVSYNEQFF
TRBV5-1	14	TRBJ2-2	CASSSFGTAGELFF
TRBV28	13	TRBJ2-7	CASSFTGGLAEYF
TRBV28	12	TRBJ1-5	CASSLGGRPQHF
TRBV28	14	TRBJ2-7	CASSPRDSNRGQYF
TRBV6-4	18	TRBJ2-7	CASSERVSAGPRVYEQYF
TRBV19	15	TRBJ2-7	CASSMAGQGSYEQYF
TRBV5-5	16	TRBJ2-3	CASSWPDGQGTDTQYF
TRBV10-3	15	TRBJ1-1	CAIRSGDRENTEAFF
TRBV5-1	19	TRBJ2-1	CASSKGPMRASGSVDEQFF
TRBV2	13	TRBJ1-3	CASSAVRRDTIYF
TRBV6-5	14	TRBJ2-2	CASSSLGGTGELFF
TRBV5-1	12	TRBJ2-5	CASSLLQETQYF
TRBV14	11	TRBJ2-3	CASSQGSTQYF
TRBV5-1	15	TRBJ2-1	CASSLTGGAYNEQFF
TRBV7-2	14	TRBJ2-7	CASSRDRGVYEQYF
TRBV7-9	17	TRBJ2-3	CASSFLGTGGKTDTQYF
TRBV7-9	15	TRBJ2-1	CASSLLGTQSNEQFF
TRBV6-1	13	TRBJ1-1	CASRNRGNTEAFF
TRBV28	17	TRBJ2-1	CASSPLTSGRALNEQFF
TRBV29-1	14	TRBJ2-3	CSVESQRHADTQYF
TRBV11-2	13	TRBJ2-1	CASSSVAGGALFF
TRBV5-6	14	TRBJ1-2	CASSRPAAGRGYTF
TRBV19	15	TRBJ1-1	CASSRMFVENTEAFF
TRBV7-3	14	TRBJ2-3	CASSKRGIEDTQYF
TRBV11-3	12	TRBJ2-1	CASSQSSSEQFF
TRBV29-1	15	TRBJ1-1	CSVHRFPDLNTEAFF
TRBV18	17	TRBJ1-1	CASSPRNRGRGDTEAFF
TRBV28	15	TRBJ2-7	CASRTGTHSSYEQYF
TRBV7-2	14	TRBJ2-5	CASSLARLTETQYF
TRBV15	15	TRBJ2-5	CATSIGTGGGETQYF
TRBV5-1	15	TRBJ1-5	CASSVLGGNNQPQHF
TRBV5-8	15	TRBJ1-4	CASSWRGYANEKLFF
TRBV30	12	TRBJ1-3	CAWSPPGNTIYF
TRBV11-2	13	TRBJ2-1	CASSLAVNNEQFF
TRBV5-4	15	TRBJ2-7	CASSLGTGSLSEQYF
TRBV6-5	15	TRBJ1-6	CASSRQGARGSPLHF
TRBV7-2	17	TRBJ2-7	CASSRLRLGGETYEQYF
TRBV2	14	TRBJ2-3	CASSEGAGTDTQYF
TRBV19	13	TRBJ1-3	CASHLQAGNTIYF
TRBV5-1	14	TRBJ1-2	CASSQDRPDSGYTF
TRBV5-4	13	TRBJ2-1	CASSLGTGGFWFF
TRBV4-1	15	TRBJ2-7	CASSQEGGARYEQYF
TRBV5-1	14	TRBJ2-3	CASSRRTDTDTQYF
TRBV14	15	TRBJ2-7	CASSQAWGVLSEQYF